Detailed here is one TCR beta chain. Its antigen specificity is not known. The input lacks base qualities; no much larger clone sits a single base away. Participants in the prospective study were aged roughly 18 to 95 years, lived in some 24 United States geographic areas, and enrolled through a virtual design. To assign participants to cohorts, the prospective study relied on clinical history that participants themselves reported in a screening survey and a study questionnaire. ImmuneRACE Cohort 3 recovered participants were defined by two consecutive negative NP/OP PCR tests, healthcare professional clearance, or symptom resolution. Each participant in the prospective study had whole blood, serum and a nasopharyngeal or oropharyngeal swab collected by mobile phlebotomists. Additional blood draws and questionnaires over an approximately 2-month period could optionally be provided by prospective study participants. Before DNA extraction, prospective study blood samples were shipped either frozen or at room temperature.

The data derive from a study of blood T cell repertoires in COVID-19 (dated by TCRdb to the early 2020s). As for the study more broadly: The collaborator samples originated in the United States, Italy and Spain and spanned the acute and convalescent phases of COVID-19. The prospective study material was composed of cDNA or gDNA derived from T cells, B-cell-depleted T cells, or PBMCs. The dataset comprised deeply sampled blood TCRbeta repertoires from subjects exposed to, actively infected with, or recovered from COVID-19. The repertoires were released in a freely available public database meant as a resource for research on the immune response to SARS-CoV-2. The samples were drawn from two sources: the first 160 participants of the ongoing ImmuneRACE study, and 1,200 or so subjects contributed by 6 global collaborators. The sample metadata nearly always contained a de-identified subject ID, COVID-19 status, age in years and sex. Where available, HLA class I and class II types were obtained from metadata supplied by the sample provider rather than from assay-based typing. The full study reports these points: How much clinical and demographic metadata was included differed by source and by participant, and the metadata was provided uncurated.

TCRbeta CDR3 regions were amplified from genomic DNA using the immunoSEQ Assay, a bias-controlled multiplex PCR. As for how the authors treated the data: Within the assay, amplification of reference gene primers was used to estimate how many nucleated cells each sample contained. To quantify the absolute abundance of each unique TCRbeta CDR3 rearrangement, sequence reads were collapsed and filtered. For each sample, productive Simpson clonality was calculated by taking the square root of Simpson's diversity index across productive rearrangements. This is the immuneACCESS table as TCRdb keeps it, with only in-frame sequences that have V and J called. A part of the clones is gone; compared with another copy, unresolved V genes explain less than half, and the rest is unexplained. V, J and clone size were drawn from that table, and D and trimming were deduced from the DNA. This sample gives roughly 500,000 clones in total; 88% of them show up just once. The ten biggest clones cover approximately 1.8% of the sample.

CDR1 MNHEY and CDR2 SVGAGI are derived from the germline V gene. The CDR3 sequence holds 14 residues, the cysteine and phenylalanine included. Just CDR3 DNA is preserved here, 42 bases in frame from base 1. Germline trimming amounts to 4 bases on V and 2 bases on J, with 5 as the count of junction bases outside the gene matches. The clonotype comes from a woman in her thirties or forties who had recovered from COVID-19. This chain is built from TRBV6-5 and TRBJ2-7, with 7 central nucleotides matching TRBD2. The sequenced sample was PBMCs or T cells enriched from blood (not recorded which). The DNA is as follows: TGTGCCAGCAGTTCGGGACGGGGGGCCTACGAGCAGTACTTC. Its translation reads: CASSSGRGAYEQYF.